In this sample, the clone carrying this T cell receptor (beta chain) turned up many times. Its antigen is not identified. The data derive from a study of spatial heterogeneity in lung cancer. Study context: Any follow-up PBMC samples that were available went on to be sequenced, and the median time to follow-up was around 25 months after resection. Sequencing consistently turned up more beta-chain sequences than alpha-chain sequences.

Trimming removed 0 bases from V and 4 bases from J, with 7 bases in between. Per germline, CDR1 LNHNV and CDR2 YYDKDF (reference sequence). The CDR3 runs to 13 residues. The time point: blood at routine non-recurrence follow-up after resection. No cells were sorted before sequencing. The whole RNA sequenced was extracted from tumor, nontumor lung or frozen PBMC. Study-wide results and limits: More often at tumor resection than at routine follow-up, ubiquitous expanded tumor TCRs were detected in the blood.

Every individual TCR cDNA molecule carried its own unique molecular identifier, which allowed correction of PCR and sequencing errors. TCRdb recomputed calls from the 5' RACE reads with MiXCR, one row per CDR3 protein. The sample has about 52,000 distinct CDR3 sequences; less than 9% are singletons. This sequence was found in a female donor with early-stage non-small cell lung cancer. The chain has TRBV15 and TRBJ2-7; D is possibly TRBD2 (5 bases). The specimen was PBMCs, collected at follow-up. In nucleotides, the CDR3 is TGTGCCACCAGCAGAGACGGGAAATACGAGCAGTACTTC. Translating gives CATSRDGKYEQYF.